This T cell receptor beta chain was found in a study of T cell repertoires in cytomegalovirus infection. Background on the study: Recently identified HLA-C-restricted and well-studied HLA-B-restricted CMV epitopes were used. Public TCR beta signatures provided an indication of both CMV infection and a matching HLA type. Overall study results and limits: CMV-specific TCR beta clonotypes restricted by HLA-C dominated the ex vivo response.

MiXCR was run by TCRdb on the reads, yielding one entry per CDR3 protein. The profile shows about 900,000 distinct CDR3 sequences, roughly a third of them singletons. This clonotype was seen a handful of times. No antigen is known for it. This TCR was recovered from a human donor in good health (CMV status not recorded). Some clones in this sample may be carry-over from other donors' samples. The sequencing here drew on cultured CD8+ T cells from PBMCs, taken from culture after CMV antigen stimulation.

CDR3 in amino acids: CASSPLDRSYNEQFF. The CDR3 bases are TGCGCCAGCAGCCCCTTGGACCGGTCCTACAATGAGCAGTTCTTC. The chain recombines TRBV4-1 with TRBJ2-1; D uncertain. The germline V gene encodes CDR1 MGHRA and CDR2 YSYEKL. This CDR3 region has 15 residues. Trimming cost V 4 bases and J 1 base, with 11 bases left between them.